The sample holds many counts of the clone carrying this T cell receptor (beta chain). What it recognizes is unknown. The sample originates from a study of T cell repertoires in cytomegalovirus infection. Across the whole study: Recently identified HLA-C-restricted and well-studied HLA-B-restricted CMV epitopes were used. The public TCR beta signatures pointed to both CMV infection and matching HLA type. Overall study findings and caveats: The study identified carriers of CMV plus the relevant HLA from cumulative public TCR beta family frequency.

From the reads, TCRdb called clonotypes with MiXCR, one entry per CDR3 protein. The sample holds 900,000 to 950,000 distinct CDR3 sequences; 31% are singletons and the top ten take under 15%. The clonotype was recovered from a human donor in good health (CMV status not recorded). Some clones in this sample may be carry-over from other donors' samples. The starting material was cultured CD8+ T cells from PBMCs, obtained from culture after CMV antigen stimulation.

The DNA of the CDR3 is TGTGCCAGCAGCCAATATGCAGGGGGCCATCAGCCCCAGCATTTT. It encodes CASSQYAGGHQPQHF. The chain recombines TRBV7-6 with TRBJ1-5; 8 bases map to TRBD1. Germline lookup yields CDR1 SGHVS and CDR2 FNYEAQ. The CDR3 is made up of 15 amino acids. V gave up 5 bases and J gave up 5 bases; unmatched junction bases: 8.